This T cell receptor (beta chain) was observed in a study of cytomegalovirus exposure and HLA in healthy donors. This CDR3 has 14 residues. The germline gives CDR1 MNHEY, CDR2 SVGAGI. The V and J ends lost 5 bases and 4 bases respectively, with 14 bases between them. The PCR used 60 Vbeta and 13 Jbeta primers. Sequencing used immunoSEQ multiplex PCR; TCRdb keeps in-frame clones, though not all of them. The clone table shows about 210,000 clones, with the ten largest holding approximately 1%. The V call is TRBV6-5, the J call TRBJ1-2; TRBD1 is a possible D gene (6 bases). Sample: PBMCs. The origin of this receptor is a woman aged 30 to 39 in good health and CMV-seropositive. CDR3 in DNA: TGTGCCAGCAGTGAGGTACAGGGTCCCTATGGCTACACCTTC. This gives the protein CASSEVQGPYGYTF.